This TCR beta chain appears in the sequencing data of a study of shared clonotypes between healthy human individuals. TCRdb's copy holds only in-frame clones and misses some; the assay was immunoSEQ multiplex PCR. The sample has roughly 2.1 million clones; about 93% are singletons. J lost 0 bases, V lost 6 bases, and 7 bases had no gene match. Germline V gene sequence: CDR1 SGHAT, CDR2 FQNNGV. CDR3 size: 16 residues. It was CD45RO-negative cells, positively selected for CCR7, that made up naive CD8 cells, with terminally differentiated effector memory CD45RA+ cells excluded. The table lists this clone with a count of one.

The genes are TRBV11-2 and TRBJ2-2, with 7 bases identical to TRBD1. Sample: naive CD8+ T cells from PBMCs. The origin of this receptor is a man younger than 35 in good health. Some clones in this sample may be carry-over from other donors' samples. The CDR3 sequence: CASSLHGTANTGELFF. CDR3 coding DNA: TGTGCCAGCAGTCTACACGGGACAGCGAACACCGGGGAGCTGTTTTTT.